The sequence of this TCR beta chain was determined in a study of blood T cell repertoires in COVID-19. About the study: COVID-19 samples from acute and convalescent phases originated in the United States, Italy and Spain.

This CDR3 has 14 residues. Unmatched junction bases numbered 4, after V lost 1 base and J lost 7 bases. Germline V gene data show CDR1 as SGHTA and CDR2 as FQGNSA. Per the authors' pipeline: How many nucleated cells were present was estimated from reference gene primer amplification. Generated by immunoSEQ multiplex PCR, the TCRdb table keeps only in-frame clones and is missing some. The DNA was the basis for D and trimming; V, J and clone size are from that table. The sample records 150,000 to 200,000 clones, about 80% being singletons. In terms of age and location, participants ranged from roughly 18 to 95 years and lived in about 25 US areas. Cohorts were determined from participant-reported clinical history.

Sequenced sample: PBMCs or T cells enriched from blood (not recorded which). This receptor was identified in a woman aged 55-70 years who had recovered from COVID-19. The rearrangement joins TRBV7-2 to TRBJ2-1, with 7 bases matching TRBD2. The CDR3 reads CASSLVRGLNEQFF. Written as DNA, the CDR3 is TGTGCCAGCAGCTTAGTGCGGGGGTTGAATGAGCAGTTCTTC.